This entry lists 27 T cell receptor beta chains sequenced from one sample in a study of beta chain features in type 1 diabetes listed by TCRdb under 2018. General conclusions and limits of the study: A moderate but significant shortening of TCRB CDR3 length was observed in type 1 diabetes patients in all four CD4+ subsets.

Library creation used the immunoSEQ multiplex PCR assay. All of the isolated RNA was reverse transcribed with the High Capacity cDNA Reverse Transcription Kit, so expressed TCRB transcripts were sequenced. TCRdb holds this immuneACCESS table with in-frame rearrangements only. Some clones are missing; in checked studies, unresolved V genes explain under half, and the rest has no known cause. The sample contains around 360,000 clones, roughly 12% of them found a single time. The ten largest clones take up 0.01% of the sample. No antigen is known for these receptors. Input material: naive CD4+ T cells from blood. The label giving this sample's cell subset or site can be read as: true naive CD4+ T cells. The receptors originated from a woman younger than 30 with type 1 diabetes.

The sample holds a few counts of this clone. This chain links TRBV7-2 with TRBJ1-5; tentatively, D is TRBD1 (6 bases). Germline V gene sequence: CDR1 SGHTA, CDR2 FQGNSA. Trimming pared 5 bases from V and 5 bases from J, leaving 10 bases between. The length of the CDR3 is 13 residues. The DNA for the CDR3 is TGTGCCAGCAGCAGACAGGCAGATCAGCCCCAGCATTTT. Amino acid sequence: CASSRQADQPQHF.

The table lists this clone with a few counts. The chain couples TRBV23-1 to TRBJ1-5, with a tentative D call TRBD1 (5 bases). TRBV23-1 is flagged as an ORF with uncertain function. The CDR3 contains 17 residues. The V gene lost 4 bases and the J gene lost 1 base, with 17 bases spanning the gap. CDR3: CASSPKWGGRSNQPQHF. Here the CDR3 DNA reads TGCGCCAGCAGTCCAAAGTGGGGGGGACGGAGCAATCAGCCCCAGCATTTT.

The V call is TRBV5-1, the J call TRBJ2-3; D is unclear. V was shortened by 4 bases and J by 3 bases, with 15 bases between the two germline ends. CDR1 SGHRS and CDR2 YFSETQ come from the germline V gene. The CDR3 consists of 15 residues. The CDR3 loop reads CASSRITTSTDTQYF. CDR3 in DNA: TGCGCCAGCAGCCGGATAACTACCTCGACAGATACGCAGTATTTT.

The V and J genes are TRBV6-5 and TRBJ2-1; D gene ambiguous. The ends were cut back, 7 bases at V and 7 bases at J, with 8 bases in the middle. Germline V lookup: CDR1 MNHEY, CDR2 SVGAGI. There are 11 residues in the CDR3. The CDR3 loop reads CASTRGNEQFF. CDR3 DNA sequence: TGTGCCAGCACTCGCGGTAATGAGCAGTTCTTC.

The DNA of the CDR3 is TGCGCCAGCAGCCAAGAGATAGGGGGCTTGCAAGAGCAGTACTTC. Its protein product is CASSQEIGGLQEQYF. V gene TRBV4-3 combines with J gene TRBJ2-7, with 7 bases aligning to TRBD1. CDR3 length: 15 residues. J lost 7 bases, V lost 0 bases, and 9 bases had no gene match. Germline V lookup: CDR1 LGHNA, CDR2 YSLEER.

The chain carries TRBV28 and TRBJ2-7; TRBD2 matches at 14 bases. V was clipped by 10 bases and J by 7 bases; unmatched bases: 9. Germline values: CDR1 MDHEN, CDR2 SYDVKM. The CDR3 runs to 14 residues. The CDR3 sequence is CATSTGTSGREQYF. In nucleotides, the CDR3 is TGTGCCACGTCTACCGGGACTAGCGGGAGAGAGCAGTACTTC.

Only a few counts were recorded for this clone. V and J are TRBV7-8 and TRBJ1-1; 7 bases line up with TRBD1. The junction had 8 bases not matched to a gene; V was cut back by 4 bases and J by 0 bases. Germline CDR1 reads SGHVS; CDR2 reads FQNEAQ. The CDR3 is made up of 16 amino acids. The DNA of the CDR3 is TGTGCCAGCAGCTCAGGACAGGCCATCATGAACACTGAAGCTTTCTTT. This codes for CASSSGQAIMNTEAFF. The entire variable domain, with the rest obtained from reference TRBV7-8 and TRBJ1-1, is as follows: GAGVSQSPRYKVAKRGQDVALRCDPISGHVSLFWYQQALGQGPEFLTYFQNEAQLDKSGLPSDRFFAERPEGSVSTLKIQRTQQEDSAVYLCASSSGQAIMNTEAFFGQGTRLTVV.

This clone was counted a few times. This chain uses TRBV5-4 with TRBJ2-1; D may be TRBD2 (6 bases). The V end was cut by 6 bases, the J end by 3 bases, with 19 bases between. Germline CDR1 is SGHNT and CDR2 is YYREEE (reference sequence). The CDR3 has 16 residues. The CDR3 DNA is TGTGCCAGCACCTTTGACCGGGGACTGGACTACAATGAGCAGTTCTTC. Translation gives CASTFDRGLDYNEQFF.

This clone was seen only a few times. The rearrangement joins TRBV5-4 to TRBJ1-1; a possible D gene is TRBD1 (5 bases). The V gene's germline CDR1 is SGHNT and CDR2 YYREEE (reference sequence). The germline V and J ends were trimmed by 3 bases and 2 bases, with 14 bases remaining between them. The CDR3 covers 15 residues. CDR3 nucleotides: TGTGCCAGCAGCTCCCTCGACAGATTAAACACTGAAGCTTTCTTT. It specifies CASSSLDRLNTEAFF.

The J gene is TRBJ2-1, the V gene TRBV2; possible D gene TRBD2, 6 bases. This CDR3 contains 15 residues. Germline V lookup: CDR1 SNHLY, CDR2 FYNNEI. V was cut by 3 bases and J by 4 bases, with 13 bases left in between. The CDR3 region has the DNA TGTGCCAGCAGTGATATGGCTAGCGCGTACAATGAGCAGTTCTTC. This codes for CASSDMASAYNEQFF. The whole variable domain, remainder taken from reference TRBV2 and TRBJ2-1, is EPEVTQTPSHQVTQMGQEVILRCVPISNHLYFYWYRQILGQKVEFLVSFYNNEISEKSEIFDDQFSVERPDGSNFTLKIRSTKLEDSAMYFCASSDMASAYNEQFFGPGTRLTVL.

A few counts support this clone. The chain joins TRBV19 to TRBJ2-7; D is ambiguous. There are 13 residues in the CDR3. V shed 10 bases and J shed 0 bases, with 13 bases lying between them. In germline, CDR1 is LNHDA, CDR2 SQIVND (reference sequence). This chain's CDR3 is CATQTPSSYEQYF. CDR3 in DNA: TGTGCCACCCAAACTCCGAGCTCCTACGAGCAGTACTTC.

This clone appeared a few times. This rearrangement joins TRBV29-1 to TRBJ2-7; TRBD1 aligns across 12 bases. In germline, CDR1 is SQVTM, CDR2 ANQGSEA. V was clipped by 6 bases and J by 6 bases; unmatched bases: 9. The CDR3 runs to 14 residues. The CDR3 bases are TGCAGCGTCGCCAGGGACAGGGGGCTTGTCGAGCAGTACTTC. Its protein product is CSVARDRGLVEQYF.

V gene TRBV10-3 combines with J gene TRBJ2-3; 8 bases map to TRBD2. The germline V gene has CDR1 ENHRY and CDR2 SYGVKD. V was pared by 8 bases and J by 6 bases, with 10 bases of the junction left unmatched. CDR3 length: 14 amino acids. CDR3 sequence reads: CAIGNRGGRDTQYF. CDR3 nucleotide sequence: TGTGCCATCGGGAACCGGGGGGGCCGCGATACGCAGTATTTT.

CDR3 sequence reads: CSVTRGSAYEQYF. In DNA form, the CDR3 reads TGCAGCGTTACCCGGGGTAGCGCCTACGAGCAGTACTTC. The gene calls are TRBV29-1 and TRBJ2-7; the D gene is possibly TRBD2 (5 bases). Trimming took off 5 bases at V and 2 bases at J, with 13 bases between the two ends. This CDR3 has 13 residues. Germline V gene data show CDR1 as SQVTM and CDR2 as ANQGSEA.

The chain combines TRBV6-4 with TRBJ2-2; D uncertain. Germline values: CDR1 MRHNA, CDR2 SNTAGT. The CDR3 is 13 amino acids. The germline V and J ends were trimmed by 1 base and 5 bases, with 5 bases remaining between them. CDR3 in amino acids: CASSDYGTGELFF. The CDR3 DNA reads as TGTGCCAGCAGTGACTACGGGACCGGGGAGCTGTTTTTT.

The rearrangement joins TRBV19 to TRBJ2-3; the D gene is possibly TRBD1 (5 bases). The CDR3 covers 15 residues. The V end was cut by 9 bases, the J end by 0 bases, with 16 bases between. The V gene's germline CDR1 is LNHDA and CDR2 SQIVND (reference sequence). CDR3 DNA: TGTGCCAGCTCCACCCTGGCAGGGAGCACAGATACGCAGTATTTT. The encoded protein is CASSTLAGSTDTQYF.

The V call is TRBV10-3, the J call TRBJ2-7; 7 bases agree with TRBD2. Germline V gives CDR1 ENHRY, CDR2 SYGVKD. CDR3 length: 15 residues. With V trimmed by 2 bases and J by 0 bases, 4 bases remained unmatched. The CDR3 DNA reads TGTGCCATCAGTGAGGCTAGCGGTAGCTCCTACGAGCAGTACTTC. Translation gives CAISEASGSSYEQYF.

This clone was seen a handful of times. The genes are TRBV30 and TRBJ1-1; 8 bases are a match to TRBD1. Germline loops: CDR1 GTSNPN, CDR2 SVGIG (reference sequence). V lost 5 bases to trimming and J lost 8 bases; unmatched junction nucleotides: 4. The CDR3 consists of 11 residues. This CDR3 reads CAWGGQVEAFF. The CDR3 bases are TGTGCCTGGGGGGGACAGGTGGAAGCTTTCTTT. The full variable domain, its missing parts supplied by reference TRBV30 and TRBJ1-1, is SQTIHQWPATLVQPVGSPLSLECTVEGTSNPNLYWYRQAAGRGLQLLFYSVGIGQISSEVPQNLSASRPQDRQFILSSKKLLLSDSGFYLCAWGGQVEAFFGQGTRLTVV.

The chain has TRBV27 and TRBJ1-1; D remains ambiguous. CDR1 and CDR2 from the germline V gene are MNHEY and SMNVEV (reference sequence). V was clipped by 7 bases and J by 2 bases, with 14 bases between them. This CDR3 contains 14 residues. CDR3 residues: CASKWQALNTEAFF. CDR3 bases: TGTGCCAGCAAATGGCAGGCCCTAAACACTGAAGCTTTCTTT.

V usage is TRBV29-1 and J usage is TRBJ2-1, with D perhaps matching TRBD1 (5 bases). The length of the CDR3 is 15 residues. Germline assignment: CDR1 SQVTM and CDR2 ANQGSEA. With 2 bases removed from V and 0 bases from J, the gap between germline ends came to 11 bases. CDR3 protein: CSVEKGSGSYNEQFF. In DNA form, the CDR3 reads TGCAGCGTTGAAAAGGGGTCAGGCTCCTACAATGAGCAGTTCTTC.

This clone was seen only a few times. This rearrangement joins TRBV13 to TRBJ2-7, with a possible D match to TRBD2 (6 bases). CDR3 length: 16 amino acids. Germline CDR1 reads PRHDT; CDR2 reads FYEKMQ (reference sequence). The V end lost 6 bases, the J end lost 2 bases, and 20 bases lay between the germline ends. The chain's CDR3 is CASSILPGLTTYEQYF. The CDR3 DNA reads as TGTGCCAGCAGTATTCTCCCGGGACTCACGACCTACGAGCAGTACTTC.

In this sample, this clone turned up a few times. This chain joins TRBV5-1 and TRBJ2-1; D uncertain. Germline values: CDR1 SGHRS, CDR2 YFSETQ. V shed 2 bases and J shed 8 bases, with 14 bases lying between them. The CDR3 sequence is 14 residues long. This CDR3 is CASSLGSVGDEQFF. CDR3 in DNA: TGCGCCAGCAGCTTAGGATCGGTGGGCGATGAGCAGTTCTTC.

The chain links TRBV25-1 to TRBJ2-1, with 9 bases that match TRBD2. The length of the CDR3 is 13 residues. Trimming at V came to 2 bases and at J to 13 bases, leaving 6 bases not matched to a gene. Germline V CDR1 and CDR2: MGHDK, SYGVNS. This CDR3 is CASSERLAGRQFF. CDR3 in DNA: TGTGCCAGCAGTGAAAGGCTAGCGGGACGACAGTTCTTC.

V usage is TRBV28 and J usage is TRBJ1-2, with TRBD1 as a possible D gene (5 bases). V was pared by 2 bases and J by 6 bases, with 13 bases between. This CDR3 region has 14 residues. Germline CDR1 and CDR2: MDHEN and SYDVKM. CDR3 protein: CASSLATGSDGYTF. In DNA form, the CDR3 reads TGTGCCAGCAGTTTAGCAACAGGTTCAGATGGCTACACCTTC.

For this clone: Other DNA sequences in this sample translate to the same CDR3. This rearrangement joins TRBV29-1 to TRBJ1-2; maybe TRBD1 (5 bases). CDR3 size: 12 residues. Germline V gene sequence: CDR1 SQVTM, CDR2 ANQGSEA. Trimming took off 4 bases at V and 3 bases at J, with 9 bases between the two ends. The CDR3 here is CSVGGGDYGYTF. The CDR3 bases are TGCAGCGTTGGGGGAGGGGACTATGGCTACACCTTC.

This clone was counted only a few times. The chain couples TRBV5-6 to TRBJ2-1, with 14 positions matching TRBD2. The CDR3 runs to 14 residues. The V and J ends lost 4 bases and 10 bases, in that order; junction bases with no gene match: 4. Looked up from germline, CDR1 is SGHDT and CDR2 is YYEEEE. The CDR3 DNA reads as TGTGCCAGCAGCCAGGGGACTAGCGGGAGCGAGCAGTTCTTC. This gives the protein CASSQGTSGSEQFF.

The sample holds a few counts of this clone. The chain uses TRBV7-2 and TRBJ2-5; no reliable D call. The CDR3 is 12 amino acids. Trimming pared 4 bases from V and 9 bases from J, leaving 12 bases between. Germline lookup yields CDR1 SGHTA and CDR2 FQGNSA. The CDR3 DNA sequence: TGTGCCAGCAGCTCACCCCCTATACCCCAGTACTTC. Protein product: CASSSPPIPQYF. The entire variable domain, with the rest obtained from reference TRBV7-2 and TRBJ2-5, is as follows: GAGVSQSPSNKVTEKGKDVELRCDPISGHTALYWYRQSLGQGLEFLIYFQGNSAPDKSGLPSDRFSAERTGGSVSTLTIQRTQQEDSAVYLCASSSPPIPQYFGPGTRLLVL.